The 32 T cell receptor beta chains below come from one sample, sequenced in a study of T cell clonality in common variable immunodeficiency (dated by TCRdb to about 2015). Receptor libraries were prepared by the immunoSEQ multiplex PCR assay. TCRdb obtained this table from immuneACCESS and retained in-frame rearrangements with V and J assigned. These tables miss some clones; where compared with another copy, unresolved V genes account for less than half of the shortfall, and the remainder is unexplained. This sample contains about 42,000 clones, none of which is a singleton. The ten largest clones represent about 1.3% of the sample. The sample comprised peripheral blood mononuclear cells. All receptors come from a person aged 18 to 75 in good health.

This clone has ten or more counts. The read gets to within 3 residues of the CDR3 end, and the germline J gene fills in the rest. The rearrangement links TRBV20-1 to TRBJ2-7; 11 bases agree with TRBD2. The CDR3 extends over 14 amino acids. The germline V gene has CDR1 DFQATT and CDR2 SNEGSKA (reference sequence). J lost 2 bases, V lost 0 bases, and 0 bases had no gene match. The CDR3 sequence: CSARDSGRAYEQYF. The sequenced CDR3 bases are TGCAGTGCTAGAGATAGCGGGAGGGCCTACGAG.

This clone has ten or more counts. With the read ending 3 residues before the CDR3 end, the germline J gene is used to fill in that end. The chain links TRBV7-9 to TRBJ2-4, with a tentative D call TRBD1 (6 bases). V lost 5 bases and J 0 bases, leaving 8 bases between the germline ends. This CDR3 has 14 residues. Germline V gene sequence: CDR1 SEHNR, CDR2 FQNEAQ (reference sequence). The CDR3 region is CASSTGIAKNIQYF. Incomplete CDR3 DNA: TGTGCCAGCAGCACAGGGATAGCCAAAAACATT.

In the case of this clone: One end of the junction does not line up with germline, which may come from a read error. The read falls 3 residues short of the CDR3 end, and the missing part is taken from the germline J gene. The V and J genes are TRBV6-1 and TRBJ2-6, with D tentatively TRBD1 (5 bases). The CDR3 is 15 residues long. CDR1 MNHNS and CDR2 SASEGT come from the germline V gene. CDR3 DNA (partial): TGTGCTAGCAGTGAAGCAGGGTCTGGGGCCAACGTC. This translates into CASSEAGSGANV. The whole CDR3 protein reads CASSEAGSGANVLTF.

The sample holds a few counts of this clone. The read ends 3 residues shy of where the CDR3 ends; the end is completed using the germline J gene. The chain recombines TRBV10-2 with TRBJ1-2, with 7 positions matching TRBD1. CDR1 is WSHSY and CDR2 is SAAADI in the germline V gene. With V trimmed by 2 bases and J by 4 bases, 4 bases remained unmatched. The CDR3 consists of 14 residues. CDR3 region: CASSENRGAYGYTF. The CDR3 bases that were read are TGCGCCAGCAGTGAGAACAGGGGAGCCTATGGC.

This clone was counted at least ten times. The read comes to an end 3 residues before the CDR3 does, leaving the germline J gene to fill in the end. V and J are TRBV29-1 and TRBJ2-1, with 8 bases that match TRBD2. Germline values: CDR1 SQVTM, CDR2 ANQGSEA. This CDR3 is built from 14 residues. V gave up 5 bases and J gave up 8 bases; unmatched junction bases: 11. The CDR3: CSVYTGTRDHEQFF. The sequenced CDR3 bases are TGCAGCGTTTATACCGGGACTAGGGACCATGAG.

This clone was picked up many times. The read ends 3 residues shy of where the CDR3 ends; the end is completed using the germline J gene. The chain combines TRBV2 with TRBJ2-1; D may be TRBD2 (6 bases). The CDR3 contains 13 residues. Per germline, CDR1 SNHLY and CDR2 FYNNEI. Trimming took off 10 bases at V and 9 bases at J, with 19 bases between the two ends. The part of the CDR3 DNA that was read is TGTGCCATAAGCGGAGGGGCAGCGGGTGAG. Translating gives CAISGGAAGE. The CDR3 as a whole reads CAISGGAAGEQFF.

This clone was counted ten times or more. The CDR3 extends 3 residues past the end of the read, so its final part is completed from the germline J gene. The chain joins TRBV30 to TRBJ1-5, with 8 positions matching TRBD1. The V and J ends lost 0 bases and 0 bases, in that order; junction bases with no gene match: 4. CDR1 is GTSNPN, CDR2 SVGIG, per germline (reference sequence). The CDR3 spans 16 residues. Partial CDR3 DNA: TGTGCCTGGAGTGTGGGACAGGCGTATAGCAATCAGCCC. Residues: CAWSVGQAYSNQP. In full, the CDR3 reads CAWSVGQAYSNQPQHF.

This clone was detected ten times or more. The CDR3 is cut off 3 residues early in the read; its end comes from the germline J gene. The gene calls are TRBV14 and TRBJ2-3, with 9 nucleotides matching TRBD2. There are 15 residues in the CDR3. The V gene's germline CDR1 is SGHDN and CDR2 FVKESK. V gave up 2 bases and J gave up 1 base; unmatched junction bases: 1. CDR3 DNA (partial): TGTGCCAGCAGCCAACTAGCGGGGCGCACAGATACG. Amino acids: CASSQLAGRTDT. The whole CDR3 sequence reads CASSQLAGRTDTQYF. The full variable domain, completed using reference TRBV14 and TRBJ2-3, is EAGVTQFPSHSVIEKGQTVTLRCDPISGHDNLYWYRRVMGKEIKFLLHFVKESKQDESGMPNNRFLAERTGGTYSTLKVQPAELEDSGVYFCASSQLAGRTDTQYFGPGTRLTVL.

A note on this clone: The junction differs from germline at one of its ends, possibly a read error. With the read ending 3 residues before the CDR3 end, the germline J gene is used to fill in that end. Other DNA sequences from this sample encode an identical CDR3 as well. The genes are TRBV5-1 and TRBJ1-3; 8 bases align to TRBD1. Germline values: CDR1 SGHRS, CDR2 YFSETQ. This CDR3 has 16 amino acids. The CDR3 protein is CASSQRGQAIGNTIYF. Partial CDR3 DNA: TGCGCCAGCAGCCAGAGGGGACAGGCTATTGGAAACACA.

This clone showed up many times. The read terminates 3 residues before the CDR3 end, so the remaining end is supplied by the germline J gene. The rearrangement joins TRBV20-1 to TRBJ1-1, with a tentative D call TRBD1 (6 bases). The CDR3 totals 17 residues. Trimming took off 0 bases at V and 5 bases at J, with 22 bases between the two ends. The germline CDR1 and CDR2 sequences are DFQATT and SNEGSKA (reference sequence). Incomplete CDR3 DNA: TGCAGTGCTAGAGATTCTCTACACCAGGGGAGAAGGACTGAA. The encoded protein is CSARDSLHQGRRTE. The full CDR3 protein reads CSARDSLHQGRRTEAFF.

At least ten counts were recorded for this clone. The read finishes 3 residues shy of the CDR3 end, and the germline J gene is used to complete it. V usage is TRBV7-2 and J usage is TRBJ1-2; D may be TRBD1 (6 bases). The germline V gene encodes CDR1 SGHTA and CDR2 FQGNSA. With 2 bases removed from V and 4 bases from J, the gap between germline ends came to 8 bases. The CDR3 covers 13 residues. CDR3: CASSLLGGYGYTF. The part of the CDR3 DNA that was read is TGTGCCAGCAGCTTACTAGGGGGCTATGGC.

The sample holds many counts of this clone. The sequenced fragment ends 3 residues before the CDR3 boundary, so the rest is inferred from the germline J gene. The genes are TRBV5-4 and TRBJ2-7; 9 nucleotides match TRBD2. The J segment lost 5 bases and the V segment lost 0 bases, leaving 6 bases of the junction unmatched. Per the germline V gene, CDR1 is SGHNT and CDR2 is YYREEE (reference sequence). This CDR3 has 15 amino acids. CDR3 DNA (partial): TGTGCCAGCAGCTTGGGGGCGGGAGGGCCTAACGAG. This translates into CASSLGAGGPNE. The full-length CDR3 reads as CASSLGAGGPNEQYF.

The sample holds many counts of this clone. With the read ending 3 residues before the CDR3 end, the germline J gene is used to fill in that end. The chain uses TRBV12-3 or TRBV12-4 and TRBJ2-7; 8 nucleotides align to TRBD1. The V segment lost 3 bases and the J segment 5 bases; nucleotides outside the gene matches: 6. The CDR3 contains 14 residues. The CDR3 loop reads CASSLFRGLDEQYF. CDR3 DNA, as far as it was read: TGTGCCAGCAGTTTGTTCAGGGGGCTCGACGAG.

This clone was detected many times. The CDR3 goes on 3 residues after the read ends, and that part is filled in from the germline J gene. The chain links TRBV5-1 to TRBJ2-7; 10 bases line up with TRBD1. The CDR3 covers 14 residues. The J segment lost 6 bases and the V segment lost 0 bases, leaving 3 bases of the junction unmatched. Germline V gene sequence: CDR1 SGHRS, CDR2 YFSETQ. The CDR3 spells CASSLGQGAVEQYF. The sequenced part of the CDR3 DNA is TGCGCCAGCAGCTTGGGACAGGGGGCGGTCGAG.

This clone was seen many times. The observed sequence ends 3 residues before the CDR3 terminus, with the missing tail filled in from the germline J gene. The chain carries TRBV20-1 and TRBJ2-2, with 7 bases fitting TRBD1. This CDR3 region has 18 residues. The J segment lost 4 bases and the V segment lost 1 base, leaving 15 bases of the junction unmatched. Per the germline V gene, CDR1 is DFQATT and CDR2 is SNEGSKA (reference sequence). Partial CDR3 DNA: TGCAGTGCTAGAGGAGACAGGGTCTCTAGACTGGGCACCGGGGAG. Its translation is CSARGDRVSRLGTGE. From start to end, the CDR3 is CSARGDRVSRLGTGELFF.

This clone was detected ten times or more. The read ends 3 residues early relative to the CDR3; the germline J gene fills the gap. The chain recombines TRBV4-2 with TRBJ2-1; 9 bases are shared with TRBD2. This CDR3 comprises 16 residues. Trimming cost V 0 bases and J 5 bases; bases outside gene matches: 5. Per the germline V gene, CDR1 is LGHNA and CDR2 is YNFKEQ. The CDR3 protein is CASSQERLADHNEQFF. Partial CDR3 DNA: TGTGCCAGCAGCCAAGAACGACTAGCGGATCACAATGAG.

Comments on this clone: The read terminates 3 residues ahead of where the CDR3 ends, so the germline J gene completes it. The chain joins TRBV7-6 to TRBJ2-2; TRBD2 matches at 12 bases. The CDR3 has 15 amino acids. Looked up from germline, CDR1 is SGHVS and CDR2 is FNYEAQ. J lost 5 bases, V lost 8 bases, and 6 bases had no gene match. The covered CDR3 bases are TGTGCCAGCGGGGGACTAGCGGGTGGTACCGGGGAG. It translates to CASGGLAGGTGE. The entire CDR3 sequence reads CASGGLAGGTGELFF.

This clone was observed many times. The read terminates 3 residues before the CDR3 end, so the remaining end is supplied by the germline J gene. The V call is TRBV4-1, the J call TRBJ2-2; 8 nucleotides agree with TRBD2. Germline CDR1 reads MGHRA; CDR2 reads YSYEKL. V gave up 4 bases and J gave up 0 bases; unmatched junction bases: 7. There are 17 residues in the CDR3. The CDR3 region is CASSRAGATANTGELFF. The DNA read from the CDR3 is TGCGCCAGCAGCCGAGCGGGGGCGACAGCGAACACCGGGGAG.

Ten or more counts support this clone. The sequence runs out 3 residues before the end of the CDR3; the remainder is reconstructed from the germline J gene. The rearrangement joins TRBV7-2 to TRBJ2-1; D uncertain. Germline V gene sequence: CDR1 SGHTA, CDR2 FQGNSA. CDR3 length equals 14 residues. The V and J ends lost 5 bases and 5 bases respectively, with 13 bases between them. The CDR3 DNA, read in part, is TGTGCCAGCAGCCCAGTCAGGCAAAACAATGAG. It codes for CASSPVRQNNE. The whole CDR3 protein reads CASSPVRQNNEQFF.

This clone has at least ten counts. The read stops 3 residues short of the end of the CDR3; the missing end is completed from the germline J gene. This sequence joins TRBV20-1 and TRBJ2-1; TRBD1 aligns across 9 bases. Germline CDR1 and CDR2: DFQATT and SNEGSKA (reference sequence). V lost 5 bases, J lost 2 bases, and 13 bases stayed unmatched. The CDR3 runs 17 residues. CDR3 bases read: TGCAGTGCTGGACAACGACGACAGGGGGGACCCTACAATGAG. The encoded protein is CSAGQRRQGGPYNE. The full CDR3 protein is CSAGQRRQGGPYNEQFF.

This clone was observed at least ten times. The read ends 3 residues before the CDR3 terminus; that terminus is restored from the germline J gene. The V call is TRBV5-5, the J call TRBJ2-7, with 8 bases identical to TRBD2. The trim removed 4 bases at V and 3 bases at J, leaving 6 bases unmatched. Germline assignment: CDR1 SGHKS and CDR2 YYEKEE (reference sequence). This CDR3 has 14 amino acids. Here the CDR3 reads CASSPGGVGYEQYF. The part of the CDR3 DNA that was read is TGTGCCAGCAGCCCCGGGGGGGTGGGCTACGAG.

This clone was observed at least ten times. The sequence runs out 3 residues before the end of the CDR3; the remainder is reconstructed from the germline J gene. The chain links TRBV10-1 to TRBJ2-7, with 9 bases matching TRBD1. The junction had 14 bases not matched to a gene; V was cut back by 3 bases and J by 5 bases. Germline lookup yields CDR1 WNHNN and CDR2 SYGVQD (reference sequence). The CDR3 is 17 residues long. The CDR3 bases that were read are TGCGCCAGCAGTGATCCCGATATGGGGACAGGGAGGGACGAG. Protein sequence: CASSDPDMGTGRDE. The entire CDR3 is CASSDPDMGTGRDEQYF.

This clone was seen repeatedly, ten times or more. The read halts 3 residues ahead of the CDR3 end, with the missing end drawn from the germline J gene. This sequence joins TRBV7-9 and TRBJ1-5; maybe TRBD1 (5 bases). This CDR3 has 14 amino acids. In germline, CDR1 is SEHNR, CDR2 FQNEAQ (reference sequence). Trimming took 5 bases from V and 3 from J, leaving 11 bases between them. The CDR3 sequence is CASSPGGNNQPQHF. The sequenced CDR3 bases are TGTGCCAGCAGCCCCGGGGGAAACAATCAGCCC. Full variable domain (rest looked up from reference TRBV7-9 and TRBJ1-5): DTGVSQNPRHKITKRGQNVTFRCDPISEHNRLYWYRQTLGQGPEFLTYFQNEAQLEKSRLLSDRFSAERPKGSFSTLEIQRTEQGDSAMYLCASSPGGNNQPQHFGDGTRLSIL.

On this clone itself: From the germline J gene comes the end of the CDR3, since the read stops 3 residues before it. This chain connects TRBV19 to TRBJ1-2; TRBD1 agrees at 8 bases. The CDR3 consists of 16 residues. CDR1 LNHDA and CDR2 SQIVND come from the germline V gene (reference sequence). CDR3 loop: CASSPRTGSSGETYTF. The covered CDR3 bases are TGTGCCAGTAGTCCTCGGACAGGGAGCAGCGGGGAGACC.

This clone has a count of ten or more. The CDR3 is cut off 3 residues early in the read; its end comes from the germline J gene. The chain has TRBV24-1 and TRBJ2-5; 11 bases match TRBD2. The CDR3 sequence is 17 residues long. The germline gives CDR1 KGHDR, CDR2 SFDVKD. V shed 4 bases and J 2 bases; nucleotides not matched to a gene: 8. Here the CDR3 reads CATSDPRLAGLQETQYF. CDR3 DNA, as far as it was read: TGTGCCACCAGTGACCCGCGACTAGCGGGATTACAAGAGACC.

At least ten counts were recorded for this clone. The read halts 3 residues ahead of the CDR3 end, with the missing end drawn from the germline J gene. The V gene is TRBV20-1, the J gene TRBJ2-4; no reliable D call. V lost 3 bases and J lost 0, with 6 bases in between. Germline V CDR1 and CDR2: DFQATT, SNEGSKA (reference sequence). The CDR3 sequence is 13 residues long. The covered CDR3 bases are TGCAGTGCTAGGTTTCTAGCCAAAAACATT. This encodes CSARFLAKNI. The full CDR3 protein reads CSARFLAKNIQYF.

This clone was observed at least ten times. Coverage ceases 3 residues before the CDR3 finishes, and the germline J gene fills in the end. The chain employs TRBV11-2 and TRBJ2-1, with 8 bases identical to TRBD2. Germline V gives CDR1 SGHAT, CDR2 FQNNGV. Trimming removed 5 bases from V and 8 bases from J; junction bases left unmatched: 8. This CDR3 spans 14 amino acids. Partial CDR3 DNA: TGTGCCAGCAGCAAACCCGGGAGGGGCGATGAG. Translating it yields CASSKPGRGDE. The whole CDR3 sequence is CASSKPGRGDEQFF.

This clone has a count of ten or more. The sequenced fragment ends 3 residues before the CDR3 boundary, so the rest is inferred from the germline J gene. The V call is TRBV6-1, the J call TRBJ2-7; 7 nucleotides line up with TRBD1. The V gene's germline CDR1 is MNHNS and CDR2 SASEGT. The CDR3 totals 14 residues. After removal of 4 bases from V and 1 base from J, the junction contained 4 bases not matched to a gene. Partial CDR3 DNA: TGTGCCAGCAGTGCGGAGACAGGGTCCTACGAG. Protein sequence: CASSAETGSYE. The full CDR3 sequence reads CASSAETGSYEQYF.

In this sample, this clone turned up a few times. Read coverage stops 3 residues before the CDR3 terminus; the germline J gene supplies the remainder. The chain combines TRBV7-2 with TRBJ2-3; D is undetermined. The ends were cut back, 5 bases at V and 5 bases at J, with 17 bases in the middle. The CDR3 is 15 residues long. Germline CDR1 and CDR2: SGHTA and FQGNSA. This CDR3 is CASSHPLRVQDTQYF. Incomplete CDR3 DNA: TGTGCCAGCAGCCACCCCCTACGGGTTCAAGATACG. Together with reference TRBV7-2 and TRBJ2-3, the CDR3 gives the full variable domain: GAGVSQSPSNKVTEKGKDVELRCDPISGHTALYWYRQSLGQGLEFLIYFQGNSAPDKSGLPSDRFSAERTGGSVSTLTIQRTQQEDSAVYLCASSHPLRVQDTQYFGPGTRLTVL.

This clone has at least ten counts. The CDR3 end is not reached by the read, which stops 3 residues before it; the germline J gene fills it in. This chain joins TRBV19 and TRBJ2-7; D remains ambiguous. This CDR3 contains 15 residues. The germline gives CDR1 LNHDA, CDR2 SQIVND (reference sequence). Trimming pared 4 bases from V and 1 base from J, leaving 14 bases between. CDR3 sequence: CASSRDLLRSYEQYF. CDR3 bases read: TGTGCCAGTAGTAGAGACCTCCTACGGTCCTACGAG.

The sample holds many counts of this clone. This CDR3 reads CASRRGGEAETQYF. The CDR3 DNA, read in part, is TGTGCCAGCAGGAGAGGCGGGGAGGCGGAGACC. This chain uses TRBV27 with TRBJ2-5; the D gene is possibly TRBD2 (6 bases). The read terminates 3 residues ahead of where the CDR3 ends, so the germline J gene completes it. Trimming shortened V by 6 bases and J by 5 bases, and 16 bases separated the two germline ends. Germline CDR1 MNHEY, CDR2 SMNVEV (reference sequence). The CDR3 extends over 14 amino acids.

There are many counts of this clone. The read finishes 3 residues shy of the CDR3 end, and the germline J gene is used to complete it. This chain connects TRBV20-1 to TRBJ2-7; possibly TRBD2 for D (6 bases). Germline CDR1 DFQATT, CDR2 SNEGSKA (reference sequence). V lost 0 bases and J lost 0, with 18 bases in between. The CDR3 runs to 17 residues. Partial CDR3 DNA: TGCAGTGCTAGAGATTTACTTGGGACTTCAAGCTCCTACGAG. It is translated as CSARDLLGTSSSYE. The whole CDR3 sequence is CSARDLLGTSSSYEQYF.